One T cell receptor (beta chain) is described in this entry. This receptor's antigen is unknown. There are no base qualities to consult, and no much larger clone falls within one base. The record originates from a study of blood T cell repertoires in COVID-19 (TCRdb year 2020). Turning to the overall study: The collaborator samples originated in the United States, Italy and Spain and spanned the acute and convalescent phases of COVID-19. A freely available public database, intended as a resource for researchers studying the immune response to SARS-CoV-2, is where the repertoires were released. A de-identified subject ID, COVID-19 status, age in years and sex were almost always included in the sample metadata. The prospective study material was composed of cDNA or gDNA derived from T cells, B-cell-depleted T cells, or PBMCs. Subjects who had been exposed to COVID-19, were actively infected with it, or had recovered from it provided the deeply sampled blood TCRbeta repertoires that made up the dataset. Where available, HLA class I and class II types were obtained from metadata supplied by the sample provider rather than from assay-based typing. The samples were drawn from the first 160 participants of the ongoing ImmuneRACE study and from about 1,200 subjects provided by 6 global collaborators.

TCRbeta CDR3 regions were amplified from genomic DNA using the immunoSEQ Assay, a bias-controlled multiplex PCR. The paper's processing steps were these. Nucleated cell counts per sample were estimated from amplification of reference gene primers within the assay. To quantify the absolute abundance of each unique TCRbeta CDR3 rearrangement, sequence reads were collapsed and filtered. Productive Simpson clonality was computed per sample as the square root of Simpson's diversity index over productive rearrangements. Entries here come from immuneACCESS through TCRdb and include only in-frame sequences with V and J called. Some clones fail to appear in such tables; in the studies checked, an unresolved V gene covers under half of the shortfall, and the cause of the remainder is unknown. V, J and clone size are taken as reported in that table, and D and trimming were inferred from the DNA itself. This sample gives 100,000 or so clones in total; approximately 76% of them show up just once. The ten largest clones take up just under 20% of the sample.

The full study reports these points: The amount of clinical and demographic metadata varied by source and participant and was provided uncurated.

Whole blood was collected in K2EDTA tubes by collaborating institutions according to the institutions' own protocols. For TCRbeta analysis, collaborators shipped samples in one of three forms: frozen whole blood, isolated PBMCs, or DNA extracted from either of those sample types. V is cut back by 6 bases and J by 0 bases, with 8 bases in the junction unmatched. Taken from the germline V gene, the CDR1 and CDR2 loops are MDHEN and SYDVKM. From cysteine to phenylalanine, the CDR3 is 16 amino acids long. CDR3 DNA only is kept here, 48 bases in frame from base 1. This TCR was recovered from a woman between 65 and 79 years old with acute or convalescent COVID-19. The chain is encoded by TRBV28 joined to TRBJ2-1, with 7 bases in between that match TRBD2. The sample taken for sequencing was peripheral blood. CDR3 sequence: CASSLLSGTSYNEQFF. The sequence in DNA is TGTGCCAGCAGCCTCCTGAGCGGGACCTCCTACAATGAGCAGTTCTTC.